These 23 T cell receptor beta chains were all obtained from the same sample, sequenced in a study of CD8+ T cells in alopecia areata. cDNA prepared by RNA extraction and subsequent reverse transcription served as the template for sequencing. Produced via immunoSEQ multiplex PCR; TCRdb's table is partial and in-frame only. Of about 76,000 clones listed, around 60% were seen once; the top ten hold 23%. Noted treatment: oral pan-JAK inhibitor, 5-10 mg twice daily. Sequenced here: CD8+ T cells sorted from blood, sampled at week 24, from a patient treated with tofacitinib. Receptors originate from a human donor with alopecia areata.

This chain uses TRBV4-3 with TRBJ1-5, with D perhaps matching TRBD1 (6 bases). The length of the CDR3 is 16 residues. Trimming removed 0 bases at V and 6 bases at J, with 15 bases between. CDR1 is LGHNA, CDR2 YSLEER, per germline. Written as DNA, the CDR3 is TGCGCCAGCAGCCAAGATTGGGGGGCTCCGGGTCAGCCCCAGCATTTT. This codes for CASSQDWGAPGQPQHF.

J is TRBJ2-1 and V is TRBV9, with 13 bases aligning to TRBD2. The V gene's germline CDR1 is SGDLS and CDR2 YYNGEE. This CDR3 contains 17 residues. V dropped 3 bases and J dropped 7; count of bases not matched to a gene: 10. The CDR3 sequence: CASSAGSWTSGRNEQFF. The CDR3 DNA sequence: TGTGCCAGCAGCGCCGGGTCCTGGACTAGCGGGAGAAATGAGCAGTTCTTC.

The rearrangement links TRBV29-1 to TRBJ1-2; TRBD1 might be the D (6 bases). Germline V gene lookup returns CDR1 SQVTM and CDR2 ANQGSEA. This CDR3 is 16 amino acids long. V dropped 0 bases and J dropped 5 bases, with 19 bases sitting between them. The CDR3 loop is CSVEDRGPHEGYGYTF. The DNA for the CDR3 is TGCAGCGTTGAAGATCGGGGGCCACACGAGGGATATGGCTACACCTTC.

Here the CDR3 DNA reads TGTGCTAGTGGCCTGGACCTAGAGCGGCAAGAGACCCAGTACTTC. Amino acids: CASGLDLERQETQYF. This sequence joins TRBV12-5 and TRBJ2-5; a weak D match, TRBD2 (5 bases). There are 15 residues in the CDR3. CDR1 is LGHNT, CDR2 FRNRAP, per germline. The V and J ends lost 6 bases and 2 bases respectively, with 16 bases between them. The entire variable domain, with the rest obtained from reference TRBV12-5 and TRBJ2-5, is as follows: DARVTQTPRHKVTEMGQEVTMRCQPILGHNTVFWYRQTMMQGLELLAYFRNRAPLDDSGMPKDRFSAEMPDATLATLKIQPSEPRDSAVYFCASGLDLERQETQYFGPGTRLLVL.

The chain recombines TRBV14 with TRBJ2-1; no clear D. V lost 4 bases, J lost 6 bases, and 7 bases lay in between. Germline V gene sequence: CDR1 SGHDN, CDR2 FVKESK. The CDR3 is 12 residues long. The DNA for the CDR3 is TGTGCCAGCAGCCCGAACTTCAATGAGCAGTTCTTC. This codes for CASSPNFNEQFF.

This clone has a single count. The chain recombines TRBV30 with TRBJ2-1, with TRBD1 as a possible D gene (5 bases). This CDR3 region has 14 residues. V was shortened by 0 bases and J by 7 bases, with 13 bases between the two germline ends. In germline, CDR1 is GTSNPN, CDR2 SVGIG (reference sequence). CDR3 protein: CAWSVTGGWNEQFF. In DNA, the CDR3 is TGTGCCTGGAGTGTCACAGGCGGCTGGAATGAGCAGTTCTTC.

This clone appeared a single time. Here the CDR3 DNA reads TGTGCCAGCAGCGGGGGACAGACCAAGGAGCTGTTTTTT. Residues: CASSGGQTKELFF. The chain recombines TRBV9 with TRBJ2-2, with 7 positions matching TRBD1. The CDR3 sequence is 13 residues long. Unmatched junction bases numbered 6, after V lost 3 bases and J lost 10 bases. Germline V lookup: CDR1 SGDLS, CDR2 YYNGEE.

This clone was counted between two and nine times. The chain has TRBV28 and TRBJ2-2; 7 positions match TRBD1. V was pared by 3 bases and J by 4 bases, with 2 bases of the junction left unmatched. Germline CDR1 MDHEN, CDR2 SYDVKM. The CDR3 totals 14 residues. CDR3 sequence reads: CASSFGDSTGELFF. Here the CDR3 DNA reads TGTGCCAGCAGTTTCGGGGACAGCACCGGGGAGCTGTTTTTT.

The chain couples TRBV5-1 to TRBJ2-7; either TRBD1 or TRBD2 may supply D (5 bases each). V lost 4 bases and J 2 bases, leaving 10 bases between the germline ends. The CDR3 is made up of 13 amino acids. Germline assignment: CDR1 SGHRS and CDR2 YFSETQ. The CDR3 protein is CASSGTVTYEQYF. CDR3 sequence (DNA): TGCGCCAGCAGCGGGACGGTCACCTACGAGCAGTACTTC.

There are a few counts of this clone. The CDR3, as DNA: TGTGCCAGCAGCCGTCCCGGGACAGGGGTCGGGGCCAACGTCCTGACTTTC. This gives the protein CASSRPGTGVGANVLTF. The gene calls are TRBV9 and TRBJ2-6, with 10 bases lining up with TRBD1. This CDR3 region has 17 residues. Germline-derived CDR1 and CDR2 are SGDLS and YYNGEE. V lost 4 bases to trimming and J lost 4 bases; unmatched junction nucleotides: 8.

To note about this clone: Other DNA variants within this sample encode the same CDR3. The V and J genes are TRBV28 and TRBJ2-5; 10 nucleotides match TRBD1. The V and J ends lost 3 bases and 1 base, in that order; junction bases with no gene match: 2. In germline, CDR1 is MDHEN, CDR2 SYDVKM. This CDR3 has 15 residues. CDR3 protein: CASSFRDRGQETQYF. CDR3 DNA sequence: TGTGCCAGCAGTTTCCGGGACAGGGGCCAAGAGACCCAGTACTTC.

The rearrangement uses TRBV11-2 and TRBJ2-7, with D tentatively TRBD2 (6 bases). The V end lost 5 bases, the J end lost 4 bases, and 18 bases lay between the germline ends. CDR1 SGHAT and CDR2 FQNNGV come from the germline V gene. The CDR3 has 15 residues. The CDR3 DNA follows: TGTGCCAGCAGCATCCTGGTGGGAGGTCTTTACGAGCAGTACTTC. Its translation: CASSILVGGLYEQYF.

This clone was seen only once. This chain joins TRBV5-1 and TRBJ2-5; the D gene is possibly TRBD2 (6 bases). Per germline, CDR1 SGHRS and CDR2 YFSETQ. V was cut by 3 bases and J by 3 bases, with 15 bases left in between. The CDR3 runs 15 residues. The chain's CDR3 is CASSSKGTYKETQYF. The DNA of the CDR3 is TGCGCCAGCAGCTCCAAAGGGACTTATAAAGAGACCCAGTACTTC. Combining the CDR3 with reference TRBV5-1 and TRBJ2-5 gives the whole variable domain KAGVTQTPRYLIKTRGQQVTLSCSPISGHRSVSWYQQTPGQGLQFLFEYFSETQRNKGNFPGRFSGRQFSNSRSEMNVSTLELGDSALYLCASSSKGTYKETQYFGPGTRLLVL.

The genes are TRBV30 and TRBJ1-1; D is ambiguous. CDR1 is GTSNPN and CDR2 is SVGIG in the germline V gene (reference sequence). Between the trimmed V and J ends, which lost 2 bases and 10 bases, there was a span of 14 bases. The CDR3 is 12 residues long. The CDR3 spells CAWSSTSLPAFF. CDR3 bases: TGTGCCTGGAGTTCCACGAGCCTTCCAGCTTTCTTT.

The chain is built from TRBV7-9 and TRBJ1-5; D gene ambiguous. From germline, CDR1 is SEHNR and CDR2 FQNEAQ (reference sequence). This CDR3 spans 13 amino acids. The CDR3 loop is CAGSRDSNQPQHF. CDR3 DNA sequence: TGTGCGGGCTCCCGGGATAGCAATCAGCCCCAGCATTTT.

This clone was observed a handful of times. The DNA for the CDR3 is TGTGCCAGCAGCTTAACACCCCCGGGCACAGATACGCAGTATTTT. Its translation is CASSLTPPGTDTQYF. This rearrangement joins TRBV7-9 to TRBJ2-3; D not resolved. The V end lost 2 bases, the J end lost 1 base, and 10 bases lay between the germline ends. The CDR3 loop spans 15 amino acids. CDR1 SEHNR and CDR2 FQNEAQ come from the germline V gene (reference sequence).

The chain uses TRBV25-1 and TRBJ2-7, with D unresolved. CDR1 and CDR2 (germline): MGHDK, SYGVNS. Trimming removed 5 bases from V and 7 bases from J, with 12 bases in between. The CDR3 loop spans 12 amino acids. Here the CDR3 reads CASSISFGEQYF. In nucleotides, the CDR3 is TGTGCCAGCAGTATCAGCTTCGGAGAGCAGTACTTC.

This chain connects TRBV5-5 to TRBJ2-5; D tentatively fits TRBD1 or TRBD2 (5 bases each). The germline CDR1 and CDR2 sequences are SGHKS and YYEKEE (reference sequence). The CDR3 is 14 residues long. V lost 4 bases and J 5 bases, leaving 15 bases between the germline ends. CDR3 DNA: TGTGCCAGCAGCCGACTTAGTGGGGACGAGACCCAGTACTTC. It yields the protein CASSRLSGDETQYF.

The genes are TRBV7-9 and TRBJ1-2, with D unresolved. This CDR3 has 11 amino acids. V was cut by 5 bases and J by 4 bases, with 5 bases left in between. Germline V gives CDR1 SEHNR, CDR2 FQNEAQ (reference sequence). The chain's CDR3 is CASSGSYGYTF. CDR3 nucleotide sequence: TGTGCCAGCAGCGGGAGCTATGGCTACACCTTC.

The V gene is TRBV6-5, the J gene TRBJ2-1, with TRBD1 identical over 8 bases. The V gene's germline CDR1 is MNHEY and CDR2 SVGAGI. The trim removed 0 bases at V and 7 bases at J, leaving 8 bases unmatched. The CDR3 loop spans 16 amino acids. CDR3: CASSYSGQGARNEQFF. In DNA form, the CDR3 reads TGTGCCAGCAGTTACTCCGGGCAGGGGGCGCGTAATGAGCAGTTCTTC.

The chain recombines TRBV5-1 with TRBJ2-1, with D maybe TRBD1 (6 bases). Germline V gene data show CDR1 as SGHRS and CDR2 as YFSETQ. Trimming removed 4 bases at V and 2 bases at J, with 13 bases between. CDR3 size: 15 residues. Here the CDR3 reads CASSLRTGPYNEQFF. The CDR3 bases are TGCGCCAGCAGCCTACGAACAGGGCCCTACAATGAGCAGTTCTTC.

The chain is built from TRBV7-6 and TRBJ1-1; no firm D call. Trimming took 4 bases from V and 4 from J, leaving 13 bases between them. Germline lookup yields CDR1 SGHVS and CDR2 FNYEAQ. This CDR3 has 14 amino acids. CDR3 amino acids: CASSSETVGTEAFF. The CDR3, as DNA: TGTGCCAGCAGCTCGGAAACGGTGGGCACTGAAGCTTTCTTT.

V is TRBV5-1 and J is TRBJ1-2; 10 bases match TRBD1. The CDR3 has 17 residues. Germline V gives CDR1 SGHRS, CDR2 YFSETQ. Losses at the gene ends were 2 bases for V and 1 base for J; bases not matched to a gene: 8. The chain's CDR3 is CASSFDRGQANNYGYTF. CDR3 nucleotide sequence: TGCGCCAGCAGCTTTGACAGGGGGCAGGCCAATAACTATGGCTACACCTTC.